This entry lists 31 T cell receptor beta chains sequenced from one sample in a study of CD8+CD57+ T cells in acquired aplastic anemia. In patients chosen for sequencing, flow cytometry had shown CD8+CD57+ cell expansion. Genomic DNA was employed as the template in profiling TCR beta VDJ and CDR3. Each CDR3 protein is one row after TCRdb ran MiXCR on the reads. The sample gives under 350,000 distinct CDR3 sequences, 56% of which show up once; 1.3% is in the top ten. The material sequenced was sorted CD4+, CD8+, or CD8+CD57+ T cells (not recorded which) from PBMCs. All receptors derive from a human donor with aplastic anemia.

The chain couples TRBV20-1 to TRBJ2-7, with D tentatively TRBD2 (6 bases). V was shortened by 2 bases and J by 1 base, with 12 bases between the two germline ends. The CDR3 loop spans 14 amino acids. CDR1 is DFQATT, CDR2 SNEGSKA, per germline (reference sequence). The CDR3 spells CSARLDLASYEQYF. For the CDR3, the DNA is TGCAGTGCTAGACTCGACCTAGCGTCCTACGAGCAGTACTTC.

CDR3 coding DNA: TGCAGTGTTACGGGACAGCGGAGGACTGAAGCTTTCTTT. Its translation is CSVTGQRRTEAFF. The chain uses TRBV20-1 and TRBJ1-1, with 7 bases aligning to TRBD1. With V trimmed by 7 bases and J by 5 bases, 10 bases remained unmatched. Per the germline V gene, CDR1 is DFQATT and CDR2 is SNEGSKA (reference sequence). This CDR3 is 13 amino acids long.

V usage is TRBV7-8 and J usage is TRBJ2-3; 12 nucleotides line up with TRBD1. Germline trimming cut 6 bases from V and 5 bases from J; bases unmatched to any gene: 9. CDR3 length: 16 residues. Germline assignment: CDR1 SGHVS and CDR2 FQNEAQ. Written as DNA, the CDR3 is TGTGCCAGCAGTGGCCGGGACAGGGGGCGCGGAGATACGCAGTATTTT. Encoded protein: CASSGRDRGRGDTQYF.

This chain joins TRBV25-1 and TRBJ2-3; 8 bases agree with TRBD2. The CDR3 is 14 amino acids. The germline V gene encodes CDR1 MGHDK and CDR2 SYGVNS. V trimming: 6 bases; J trimming: 2 bases; junction bases outside the gene matches: 4. CDR3 residues: CASRLAGSTDTQYF. CDR3 DNA sequence: TGTGCCAGCAGGTTAGCGGGGTCCACAGATACGCAGTATTTT.

The CDR3 region has the DNA TGCAGTGCTCATAGCGGGCTGGAGTACTTC. It specifies CSAHSGLEYF. V is TRBV20-1 and J is TRBJ2-7; 7 positions agree with TRBD2. The CDR3 runs 10 residues. V gave up 5 bases and J gave up 11 bases; unmatched junction bases: 6. The germline V gene encodes CDR1 DFQATT and CDR2 SNEGSKA (reference sequence).

The J gene is TRBJ2-7, the V gene TRBV5-1, with 7 positions matching TRBD2. Germline V gene sequence: CDR1 SGHRS, CDR2 YFSETQ. V shed 4 bases and J 3 bases; nucleotides not matched to a gene: 10. The CDR3 is 15 residues long. CDR3 sequence reads: CASSDSSGSIYEQYF. The CDR3 DNA reads as TGCGCCAGCAGCGATAGTAGCGGGTCCATCTACGAGCAGTACTTC.

This clonotype came up many times. The chain combines TRBV6-1 with TRBJ2-6, with 10 nucleotides matching TRBD2. The CDR3 is 17 residues long. V lost 2 bases to trimming and J lost 1 base; unmatched junction nucleotides: 2. CDR1 and CDR2 (germline): MNHNS, SASEGT. Written as DNA, the CDR3 is TGTGCCAGCAGTGAACTAGCGGGAGTATCTGGGGCCAACGTCCTGACTTTC. This encodes CASSELAGVSGANVLTF.

The chain carries TRBV20-1 and TRBJ2-7, with D tentatively TRBD1 (5 bases). This CDR3 spans 14 amino acids. V was cut by 1 base and J by 3 bases, with 13 bases left in between. CDR1 and CDR2 from the germline V gene are DFQATT and SNEGSKA (reference sequence). The CDR3, as DNA: TGCAGTGCTAGAGTCCAGGGTATGGACTACGAGCAGTACTTC. Residues: CSARVQGMDYEQYF.

V and J are TRBV12-3 or TRBV12-4 and TRBJ2-2; D is perhaps TRBD1 (5 bases). V was pared by 7 bases and J by 4 bases, with 13 bases between. CDR3 size: 14 residues. Written as DNA, the CDR3 is TGTGCCAGCACTTCAACAGGTTCCACCGGGGAGCTGTTTTTT. It encodes CASTSTGSTGELFF.

V gene TRBV19 combines with J gene TRBJ2-1, with a weak D call TRBD2 (6 bases). CDR1 is LNHDA and CDR2 is SQIVND in the germline V gene (reference sequence). The ends were cut back, 5 bases at V and 4 bases at J, with 15 bases in the middle. The CDR3 covers 15 residues. The CDR3 sequence: CASSPTGLLYNEQFF. In DNA form, the CDR3 reads TGTGCCAGTAGTCCTACGGGACTCTTATACAATGAGCAGTTCTTC.

This clonotype was observed at least ten times. CDR3 sequence reads: CANQPSGSSYNEQFF. CDR3 sequence (DNA): TGTGCCAACCAGCCTAGCGGGAGCTCCTACAATGAGCAGTTCTTC. This chain joins TRBV6-1 and TRBJ2-1; the match to TRBD2 covers 10 bases. V dropped 10 bases and J dropped 0; count of bases not matched to a gene: 6. The V gene's germline CDR1 is MNHNS and CDR2 SASEGT. The CDR3 covers 15 residues.

The J gene is TRBJ2-3, the V gene TRBV12-3 or TRBV12-4; 15 positions agree with TRBD2. The CDR3 contains 18 residues. The V and J ends lost 3 bases and 5 bases, in that order; junction bases with no gene match: 9. CDR3 nucleotides: TGTGCCAGCAGTTTTTTCGGGACTAGCGGGGGGCGGGGAGATACGCAGTATTTT. It specifies CASSFFGTSGGRGDTQYF.

The rearrangement joins TRBV9 to TRBJ1-6; D is perhaps TRBD1 (5 bases). This CDR3 is 15 amino acids long. V was trimmed by 2 bases and J by 7 bases, leaving 13 bases between them. The germline V gene encodes CDR1 SGDLS and CDR2 YYNGEE. The CDR3 sequence: CASSVNSGANSPLHF. Here the CDR3 DNA reads TGTGCCAGCAGCGTTAATTCCGGGGCGAATTCACCCCTCCACTTT.

The table lists this clonotype with many counts. The chain uses TRBV5-1 and TRBJ1-1; TRBD1 might be the D (6 bases). Germline V CDR1 and CDR2: SGHRS, YFSETQ. This CDR3 contains 15 residues. The V gene lost 6 bases and the J gene lost 1 base, with 16 bases spanning the gap. CDR3 region: CASNEGGSPNTEAFF. DNA for the CDR3: TGCGCCAGCAACGAGGGGGGATCCCCGAACACTGAAGCTTTCTTT.

This clonotype was seen a single time. This CDR3 reads CAISAGVPYGYTF. The CDR3 DNA is TGTGCCATCAGTGCAGGGGTTCCCTATGGCTACACCTTC. The chain has TRBV10-3 and TRBJ1-2, with D maybe TRBD1 (6 bases). Germline V lookup: CDR1 ENHRY, CDR2 SYGVKD. Trimming pared 4 bases from V and 4 bases from J, leaving 10 bases between. The CDR3 runs to 13 residues.

Worth noting for this clonotype: At one boundary the junction diverges from the germline segment, which might be a read error. The V call is TRBV11-2, the J call TRBJ2-3, with 10 bases matching TRBD2. Germline V gene sequence: CDR1 SGHAT, CDR2 FQNNGV. The CDR3 contains 15 residues. In DNA, the CDR3 is TGTGCCAGCAGTGACTCTAGCGGGGGCACAGGTACGCAGTATTTT. This translates into CASSDSSGGTGTQYF.

The chain links TRBV2 to TRBJ2-7; TRBD1 might be the D (6 bases). This CDR3 has 14 residues. Germline V gene data show CDR1 as SNHLY and CDR2 as FYNNEI. V gave up 9 bases and J gave up 1 base, with 16 bases separating them. DNA for the CDR3: TGTGCCAGTTTCCTGGGGACAACGTCCTACGAGCAGTACTTC. Amino acids: CASFLGTTSYEQYF.

At least ten counts were recorded for this clonotype. The V call is TRBV25-1, the J call TRBJ2-7, with D possibly matching TRBD1 (6 bases). Trimming stripped 7 bases from V and 0 bases from J, with 13 bases between. From germline, CDR1 is MGHDK and CDR2 SYGVNS. The CDR3 loop spans 14 amino acids. CDR3 in amino acids: CASIGGQSSYEQYF. CDR3 in DNA: TGTGCCAGCATTGGAGGACAGAGCTCCTACGAGCAGTACTTC.

The rearrangement links TRBV15 to TRBJ2-3, with a tentative D call TRBD2 (5 bases). The CDR3 length is 14 residues. Germline V gene lookup returns CDR1 LNHNV and CDR2 YYDKDF (reference sequence). Between the trimmed V and J ends, which lost 1 base and 4 bases, there was a span of 9 bases. The DNA for the CDR3 is TGTGCCACCAGCAGAGGGGAGTTGCCAGATACGCAGTATTTT. Protein: CATSRGELPDTQYF.

The chain carries TRBV20-1 and TRBJ2-7; 15 bases agree with TRBD2. Germline assignment: CDR1 DFQATT and CDR2 SNEGSKA (reference sequence). The CDR3 is 15 residues long. V lost 5 bases, J lost 7 bases, and 9 bases stayed unmatched. In DNA form, the CDR3 reads TGCAGTGCTCCCGGGACTAGCGGGGGGCCGGGGGAGCAGTACTTC. Its translation: CSAPGTSGGPGEQYF.

This clonotype came up a few times. Given a much more abundant clone one base away, this may be a read error. The chain combines TRBV7-3 with TRBJ2-3; a weak D match, TRBD2 (6 bases). CDR3 length equals 16 residues. CDR1 SGHTA and CDR2 FQGTGA come from the germline V gene. CDR3 loop: CASSLKGGALTDMQYF. CDR3 sequence (DNA): TGTGCCAGCAGCTTGAAGGGCGGGGCCCTGACAGATATGCAGTATTTT.

This clonotype was seen a few times. V usage is TRBV7-6 and J usage is TRBJ2-1; D call uncertain. CDR3 length: 12 residues. The germline V gene encodes CDR1 SGHVS and CDR2 FNYEAQ. V gave up 2 bases and J gave up 5 bases, with 4 bases separating them. CDR3 in amino acids: CASSLYDNEQFF. The CDR3 DNA reads as TGTGCCAGCAGCTTATACGACAATGAGCAGTTCTTC.

This clonotype was found many times. V usage is TRBV7-9 and J usage is TRBJ2-7; maybe TRBD1 (6 bases). Deletions cut 1 base from V and 3 bases from J, with 13 bases between. This CDR3 region has 15 residues. The germline CDR1 and CDR2 sequences are SEHNR and FQNEAQ (reference sequence). CDR3 DNA: TGTGCCAGCAGCTTAGGAGACAGGACTTACTACGAGCAGTACTTC. Amino acids: CASSLGDRTYYEQYF.

The chain combines TRBV11-2 with TRBJ2-7; D unresolved. Germline assignment: CDR1 SGHAT and CDR2 FQNNGV. The CDR3 has 14 residues. Trimming removed 2 bases from V and 3 bases from J, with 11 bases in between. This chain's CDR3 is CASSLLTGDYEQYF. The CDR3 coding sequence is TGTGCCAGCAGCTTACTCACGGGCGACTACGAGCAGTACTTC.

The V and J genes are TRBV20-1 and TRBJ1-4, with TRBD1 matching over 7 bases. The CDR3 is made up of 14 amino acids. Germline V gives CDR1 DFQATT, CDR2 SNEGSKA (reference sequence). V lost 8 bases and J lost 1; bases outside the gene matches: 7. CDR3 region: CSTGQGGTNEKLFF. The CDR3 DNA is TGCAGTACCGGTCAGGGGGGAACTAATGAAAAACTGTTTTTT.

There are many counts of this clonotype. The J gene is TRBJ2-3, the V gene TRBV4-1; D remains ambiguous. Trimming removed 4 bases from V and 4 bases from J, with 12 bases in between. Germline V gene data show CDR1 as MGHRA and CDR2 as YSYEKL. This CDR3 region has 14 residues. The chain's CDR3 is CASSRPQDPDTQYF. The CDR3 DNA is TGCGCCAGCAGCCGGCCGCAGGACCCAGATACGCAGTATTTT.

This rearrangement joins TRBV9 to TRBJ1-2, with TRBD1 matching 9 bases. This CDR3 is 14 amino acids long. Trimming removed 1 base from V and 2 bases from J; junction bases left unmatched: 0. Germline lookup yields CDR1 SGDLS and CDR2 YYNGEE. DNA for the CDR3: TGTGCCAGCAGCGTAACAGGGGGCAACTATGGCTACACCTTC. Protein product: CASSVTGGNYGYTF.

The count of this clonotype is one. This rearrangement joins TRBV14 to TRBJ2-1, with TRBD2 identical over 13 bases. J was trimmed by 1 base and V by 4 bases; bases with no gene match: 4. Germline-derived CDR1 and CDR2 are SGHDN and FVKESK. The CDR3 is 17 residues long. CDR3 region: CASSPGLAGVSYNEQFF. CDR3 sequence (DNA): TGTGCCAGCAGCCCTGGACTAGCGGGAGTGTCCTACAATGAGCAGTTCTTC.

V usage is TRBV7-9 and J usage is TRBJ1-5; D is unclear. The V gene lost 4 bases and the J gene lost 3 bases, with 7 bases spanning the gap. Germline CDR1 reads SEHNR; CDR2 reads FQNEAQ (reference sequence). The CDR3 totals 13 residues. CDR3 protein: CASSSALNQPQHF. The CDR3, as DNA: TGTGCCAGCAGCTCAGCCCTCAATCAGCCCCAGCATTTT.

There are many counts of this clonotype. The chain joins TRBV7-9 to TRBJ1-1; the match to TRBD1 covers 9 bases. The CDR3 runs 15 residues. Germline CDR1 reads SEHNR; CDR2 reads FQNEAQ (reference sequence). With 5 bases clipped from V and 10 bases from J, the junction kept 14 bases outside the gene matches. The chain's CDR3 is CASSTTGGARLGAFF. The DNA for the CDR3 is TGTGCCAGCAGCACCACAGGGGGCGCGAGGTTAGGAGCTTTCTTT.

The V and J genes are TRBV14 and TRBJ2-1; no reliable D call. This CDR3 is built from 13 residues. Germline loops: CDR1 SGHDN, CDR2 FVKESK. The V end was cut by 3 bases, the J end by 9 bases, with 12 bases between. CDR3 region: CASSQGWNTEQFF. The CDR3 coding sequence is TGTGCCAGCAGCCAGGGCTGGAACACTGAGCAGTTCTTC.